The clone carrying this T cell receptor (beta chain) was detected a few times. The target antigen is unknown. The data belong to a study of T-cell memory formation after mild COVID-19. Findings of the study overall: Within pre-infection memory, some responding clones were found, suggesting cross-reactive memory joined. A second wave expanding day 15 to 37 was CD4+-biased; contracting clones were balanced.

MiXCR was run by TCRdb on the 5' RACE reads, yielding one entry per CDR3 protein. The sample yields approximately 260,000 distinct CDR3 sequences, over 15% seen once. The junction had 5 bases not matched to a gene; V was cut back by 4 bases and J by 2 bases. Germline V gene sequence: CDR1 LNHDA, CDR2 SQIVND (reference sequence). CDR3 length: 14 residues. V is TRBV19 and J is TRBJ2-7; 7 bases line up with TRBD1. The source of this sequence is a young man who had mild COVID-19 (a few samples of this study predate the infection). Cell type and time point are not known. Input material: PBMCs or a T cell subset sorted from them (not recorded which). The CDR3 spells CASSSPGGPYEQYF. As DNA, the CDR3 is TGTGCCAGTAGTAGCCCAGGGGGACCCTACGAGCAGTACTTC.